In this sample, the clone carrying this T cell receptor beta chain turned up once. Its antigen is unidentified. Sequenced by immunoSEQ multiplex PCR; TCRdb stores in-frame clones only, minus some. Among approximately 2.1 million clones listed, over 90% were seen once. This entry is derived from a study of shared clonotypes between healthy human individuals. Study in general: Three plates each covered CD4 naive and memory; CD8 naive two, CD8 memory one.

The study's findings and limits: The small donor group covered limited genetic and exposure diversity.

Germline values: CDR1 SGHRS, CDR2 YFSETQ. V was clipped by 4 bases and J by 1 base, with 12 bases between them. The CDR3 length is 16 residues. The rearrangement joins TRBV5-1 to TRBJ2-6; tentatively, D is TRBD2 (5 bases). This receptor was taken from a man aged 18 to 29 in good health. Some clones in this sample may be carry-over from other donors' samples. The sequenced sample consisted of naive CD4+ T cells from PBMCs. The subset was: CD45RA+ positively selected. CDR3 sequence: CASSGRVRSGANVLTF. Written as DNA, the CDR3 is TGCGCCAGCAGCGGGCGGGTAAGGTCTGGGGCCAACGTCCTGACTTTC.